Reported below is one TCR beta chain. Its target antigen remains unknown. Base quality data are lacking; no much larger clone is found one base away. This sample is drawn from a study of vaccination effects on CD4 cells after COVID-19 (dated 2022 in TCRdb). With regard to the full study: Participants received two doses of either the BNT162b2 or the mRNA-1273 mRNA SARS-CoV-2 vaccine. Pre-vaccine samples from two convalescent patients were drawn 16 days and one week before the first dose, 142 and 148 days after COVID-19 diagnosis. The study compared SARS-CoV-2 spike-specific CD4+ TCR repertoires before and after mRNA vaccination in COVID-19 convalescent patients and infection-naive vaccine recipients. Altogether, 10 COVID-19 convalescent patients and a handful of SARS-CoV-2-naive healthy vaccine recipients made up the full study. Cultures from other donors in the study were sequenced with the Oncomine TCR Beta short-read assay on an Illumina iSeq 100. Study-wide conclusions, independent of this receptor: In convalescent patients, the post-vaccine spike-reactive repertoire consisted mainly of new vaccine-induced clones, largely distinct from infection-induced clones. The study was limited by a small number of convalescent patients, and early post-infection timepoints were lacking. Both infection-induced and vaccine-induced clones contracted markedly at late post-vaccination timepoints, which is consistent with waning T cell responses.

CDR1 LNHDA and CDR2 SQIVND are derived from the germline V gene (reference sequence). The germline V end is reduced by 3 bases and the J end by 2 bases; junction bases left unmatched: 3. The CDR3 starts with the cysteine, ends with the phenylalanine, and has 15 residues. The DNA shown is the 45-base CDR3, in frame from base 1. To identify antigen-specific CD4+ T cell clonotypes by their expansion, the ViraFEST assay first stimulated PBMC with viral peptide pools and then applied TCR sequencing. After less than eleven days of culture, CD4+ T cells were isolated with the EasySep CD4+ T cell isolation kit. Convalescent patients had PCR-confirmed SARS-CoV-2 infection between March and December 2020, before Alpha, Beta and Delta variants emerged in the United States. Approximately 2 million PBMC per well were cultured in IMDM with 5% human AB serum, 10 IU/ml IL-2 and gentamicin, plus 10 ug/ml peptides. A peptide pool from HIV-1 Nef was used as the negative control culture condition. Half of the culture medium was replaced with fresh IL-2-containing medium on days 3 and 7. Unless otherwise noted, each peptide stimulation condition was cultured in triplicate wells. Using Ficoll-Paque Plus gradient centrifugation, PBMC were separated from whole blood and then either used fresh or cryopreserved at -140C. Genomic DNA was extracted from cultured CD4+ T cells with the QIAamp micro DNA kit.

The library was made by the immunoSEQ multiplex PCR assay. TCR beta CDR3 sequencing was performed on DNA from the cultured, isolated CD4+ T cells. The published analysis was carried out like this. Non-productive TCR sequences were discarded, and reads were trimmed to the CDR3 region, with only CDR3s of 7 or more amino acids retained. Antigen-specific clonotypes were identified with the MANAFEST web app by comparing expansion in peptide wells against reference cultures. To be called positive, a clone needed expansion at FDR<0.05 compared with the reference and with all other wells, an odds ratio greater than 5, and a frequency greater than 0.1% in two replicate wells. Clonotypes significantly expanded in SARS-CoV-2 spike wells and in at least one common cold coronavirus spike condition were defined as cross-reactive. CDR3 similarity was assessed by Levenshtein distance with the stringdist R package, and unrooted trees were built with ape in R 3.6.1. The immuneACCESS repertoire file appears here via TCRdb, limited to in-frame rearrangements. These files lack a portion of the clones; in checked studies, under half of the deficit traces to unresolved V genes, and the cause of the others is not known. The DNA gave D and trimming, while V, J and clone size come from that table. In all, the sample holds 55,000 or so clones, and 76% of those were seen once. The ten most abundant clones make up around 5.5% of the sample.

The sequence was collected from a human donor who had a prior SARS-CoV-2 infection. This receptor chain uses TRBV19 and TRBJ1-3, with 8 central nucleotides matching TRBD1. The sample in question was CD4+ T cells from PBMCs cultured with HIV peptides, obtained before COVID-19 vaccination. Read against the paper, the sample's cell subset or site label means: HIV-1 Nef peptide pool negative control/reference culture. The nucleotides are TGTGCCAGTAGTATGACAGGGGTCCCTGGAAACACCATATATTTT. This gives the protein CASSMTGVPGNTIYF.